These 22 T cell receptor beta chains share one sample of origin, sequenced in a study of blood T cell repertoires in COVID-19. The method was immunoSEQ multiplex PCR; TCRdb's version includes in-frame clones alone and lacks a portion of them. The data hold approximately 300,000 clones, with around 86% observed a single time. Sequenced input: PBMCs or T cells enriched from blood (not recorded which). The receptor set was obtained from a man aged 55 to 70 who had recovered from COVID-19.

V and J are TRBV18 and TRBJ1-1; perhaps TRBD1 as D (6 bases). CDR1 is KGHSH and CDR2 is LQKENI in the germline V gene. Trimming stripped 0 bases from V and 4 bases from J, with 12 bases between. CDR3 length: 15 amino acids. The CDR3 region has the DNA TGTGCCAGCTCACCACCTGGGGGCTTGGGCACTGAAGCTTTCTTT. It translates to CASSPPGGLGTEAFF.

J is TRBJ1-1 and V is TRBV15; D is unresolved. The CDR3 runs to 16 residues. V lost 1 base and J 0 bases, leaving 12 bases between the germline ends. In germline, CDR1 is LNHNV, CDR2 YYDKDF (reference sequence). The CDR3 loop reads CATSRGLESLNTEAFF. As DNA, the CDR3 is TGTGCCACCAGCAGAGGTTTGGAGTCCTTGAACACTGAAGCTTTCTTT.

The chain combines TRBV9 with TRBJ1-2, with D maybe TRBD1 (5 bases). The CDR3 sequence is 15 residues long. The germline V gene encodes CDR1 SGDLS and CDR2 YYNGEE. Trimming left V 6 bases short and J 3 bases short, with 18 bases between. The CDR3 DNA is TGTGCCAGCACCCTAGCCGGGGGAATTGACTATGGCTACACCTTC. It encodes CASTLAGGIDYGYTF.

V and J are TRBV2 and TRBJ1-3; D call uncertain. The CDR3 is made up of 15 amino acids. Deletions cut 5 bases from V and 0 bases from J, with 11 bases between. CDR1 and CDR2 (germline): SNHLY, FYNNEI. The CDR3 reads CASSLAESSGNTIYF. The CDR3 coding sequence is TGTGCCAGCAGTCTGGCGGAGAGCTCTGGAAACACCATATATTTT.

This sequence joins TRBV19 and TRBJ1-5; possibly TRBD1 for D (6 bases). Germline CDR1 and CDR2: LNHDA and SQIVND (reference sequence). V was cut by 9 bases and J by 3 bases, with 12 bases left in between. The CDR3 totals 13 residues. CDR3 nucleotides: TGTGCCAGCGGACAGCTTCTCAATCAGCCCCAGCATTTT. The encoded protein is CASGQLLNQPQHF.

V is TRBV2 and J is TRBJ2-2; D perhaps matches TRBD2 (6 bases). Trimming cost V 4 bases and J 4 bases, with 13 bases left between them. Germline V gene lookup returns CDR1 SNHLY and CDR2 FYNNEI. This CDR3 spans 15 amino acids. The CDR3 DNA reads TGTGCCAGCAGTGGCGGGGACCCACGCACCGGGGAGCTGTTTTTT. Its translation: CASSGGDPRTGELFF.

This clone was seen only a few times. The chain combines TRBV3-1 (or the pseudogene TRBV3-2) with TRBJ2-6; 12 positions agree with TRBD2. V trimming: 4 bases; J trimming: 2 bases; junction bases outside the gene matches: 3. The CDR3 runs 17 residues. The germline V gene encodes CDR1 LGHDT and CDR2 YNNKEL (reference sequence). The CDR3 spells CASSRLAGATGANVLTF. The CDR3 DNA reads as TGTGCCAGCAGCCGACTAGCGGGAGCGACTGGGGCCAACGTCCTGACTTTC.

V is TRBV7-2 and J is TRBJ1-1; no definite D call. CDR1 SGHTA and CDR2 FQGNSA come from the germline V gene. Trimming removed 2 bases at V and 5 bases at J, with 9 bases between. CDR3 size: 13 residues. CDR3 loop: CASSLTRKTEAFF. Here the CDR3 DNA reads TGTGCCAGCAGCTTAACGAGGAAGACTGAAGCTTTCTTT. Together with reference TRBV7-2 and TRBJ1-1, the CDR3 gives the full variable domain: GAGVSQSPSNKVTEKGKDVELRCDPISGHTALYWYRQSLGQGLEFLIYFQGNSAPDKSGLPSDRFSAERTGGSVSTLTIQRTQQEDSAVYLCASSLTRKTEAFFGQGTRLTVV.

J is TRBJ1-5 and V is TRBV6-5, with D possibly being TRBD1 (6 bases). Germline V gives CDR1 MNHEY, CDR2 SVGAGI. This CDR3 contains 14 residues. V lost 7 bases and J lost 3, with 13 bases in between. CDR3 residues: CASINRGANQPQHF. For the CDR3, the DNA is TGTGCCAGCATAAACCGGGGGGCCAATCAGCCCCAGCATTTT.

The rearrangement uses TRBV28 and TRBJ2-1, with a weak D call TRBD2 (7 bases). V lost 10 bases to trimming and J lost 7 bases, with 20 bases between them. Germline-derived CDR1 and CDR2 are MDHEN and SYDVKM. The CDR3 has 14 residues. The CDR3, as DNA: TGTGCCACCAACAGGGCGGGAGTCGGAAATGAGCAGTTCTTC. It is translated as CATNRAGVGNEQFF.

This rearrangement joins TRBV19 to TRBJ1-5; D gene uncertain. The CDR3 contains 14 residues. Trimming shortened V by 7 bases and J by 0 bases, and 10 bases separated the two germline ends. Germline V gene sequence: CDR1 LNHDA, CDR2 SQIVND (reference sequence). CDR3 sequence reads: CASKPTHSNQPQHF. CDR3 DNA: TGTGCCAGTAAGCCCACTCATAGCAATCAGCCCCAGCATTTT.

CDR3 in DNA: TGTGCCAGCAGTGAAGGGAGGGGGGGAACTTTCGTCACTGAAGCTTTCTTT. It encodes CASSEGRGGTFVTEAFF. This chain joins TRBV25-1 and TRBJ1-1; D possibly corresponds to TRBD1 (6 bases). Trimming removed 2 bases at V and 4 bases at J, with 20 bases between. CDR3 size: 17 residues. The germline gives CDR1 MGHDK, CDR2 SYGVNS.

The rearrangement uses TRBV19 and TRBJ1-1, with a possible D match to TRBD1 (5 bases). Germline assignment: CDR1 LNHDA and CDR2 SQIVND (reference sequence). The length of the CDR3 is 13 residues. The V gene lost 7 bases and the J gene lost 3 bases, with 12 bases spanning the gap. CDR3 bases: TGTGCCAGTACGCGTATACAGGACACTGAAGCTTTCTTT. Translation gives CASTRIQDTEAFF.

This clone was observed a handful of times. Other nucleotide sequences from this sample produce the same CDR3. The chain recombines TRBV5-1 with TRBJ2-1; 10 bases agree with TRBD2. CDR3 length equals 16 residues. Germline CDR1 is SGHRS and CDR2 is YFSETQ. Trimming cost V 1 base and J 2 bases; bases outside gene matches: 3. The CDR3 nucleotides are TGCGCCAGCAGCTTGACTAGCGGGGCCGCCTACAATGAGCAGTTCTTC. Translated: CASSLTSGAAYNEQFF.

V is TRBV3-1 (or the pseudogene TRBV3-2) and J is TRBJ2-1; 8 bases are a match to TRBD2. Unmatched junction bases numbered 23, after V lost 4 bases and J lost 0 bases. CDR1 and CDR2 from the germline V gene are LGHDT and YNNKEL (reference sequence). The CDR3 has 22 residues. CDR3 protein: CASSLILPSGGGLAVSYNEQFF. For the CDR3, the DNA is TGTGCCAGCAGCCTAATACTACCCTCGGGGGGGGGACTTGCGGTCTCCTACAATGAGCAGTTCTTC.

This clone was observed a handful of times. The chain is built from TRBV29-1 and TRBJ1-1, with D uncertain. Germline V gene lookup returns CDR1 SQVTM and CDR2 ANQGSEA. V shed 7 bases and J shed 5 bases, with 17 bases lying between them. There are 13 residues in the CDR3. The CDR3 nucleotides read TGCAGCGCCCCACGGAGGGAGGGAACTGAAGCTTTCTTT. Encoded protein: CSAPRREGTEAFF.

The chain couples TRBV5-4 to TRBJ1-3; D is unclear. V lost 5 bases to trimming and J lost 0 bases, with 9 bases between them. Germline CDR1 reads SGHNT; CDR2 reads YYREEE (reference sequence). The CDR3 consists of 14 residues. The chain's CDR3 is CASSDFFSGNTIYF. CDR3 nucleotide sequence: TGTGCCAGCAGTGACTTTTTCTCTGGAAACACCATATATTTT.

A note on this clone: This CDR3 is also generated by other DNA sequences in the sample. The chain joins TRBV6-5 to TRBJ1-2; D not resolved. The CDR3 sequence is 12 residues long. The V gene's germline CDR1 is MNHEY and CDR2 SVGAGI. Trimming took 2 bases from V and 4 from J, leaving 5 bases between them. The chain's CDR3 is CASSYGSYGYTF. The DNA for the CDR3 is TGTGCCAGCAGTTACGGGAGCTATGGCTACACCTTC.

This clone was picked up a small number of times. The CDR3 sequence is CASKKGGWDIETQYF. The CDR3 DNA follows: TGTGCCAGCAAGAAAGGAGGGTGGGATATCGAGACCCAGTACTTC. The chain uses TRBV6-5 and TRBJ2-5; D is possibly TRBD2 (6 bases). V was shortened by 7 bases and J by 5 bases, with 20 bases between the two germline ends. Germline CDR1 is MNHEY and CDR2 is SVGAGI. This CDR3 comprises 15 residues.

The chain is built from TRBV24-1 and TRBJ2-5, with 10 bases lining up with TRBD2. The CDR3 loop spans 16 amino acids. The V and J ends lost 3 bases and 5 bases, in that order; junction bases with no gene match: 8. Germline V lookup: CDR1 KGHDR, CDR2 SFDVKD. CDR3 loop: CATSDITSGEEETQYF. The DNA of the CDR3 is TGTGCCACCAGTGATATTACTAGCGGGGAAGAGGAGACCCAGTACTTC.

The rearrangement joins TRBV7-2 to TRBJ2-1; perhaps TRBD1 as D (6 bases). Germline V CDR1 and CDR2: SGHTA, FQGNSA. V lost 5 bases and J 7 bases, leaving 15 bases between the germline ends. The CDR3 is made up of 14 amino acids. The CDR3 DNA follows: TGTGCCAGCAGCCTAGGACAGAAGGGTAATGAGCAGTTCTTC. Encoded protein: CASSLGQKGNEQFF.

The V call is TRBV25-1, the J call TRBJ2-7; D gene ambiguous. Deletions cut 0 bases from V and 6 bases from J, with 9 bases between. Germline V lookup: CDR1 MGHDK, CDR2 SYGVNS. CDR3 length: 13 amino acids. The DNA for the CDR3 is TGTGCCAGCAGTGAATATGCGGTGGCCGAGCAGTACTTC. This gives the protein CASSEYAVAEQYF.